Following are 23 T cell receptor beta chains from one sample sequenced in a study of cytomegalovirus exposure and HLA in healthy donors. The PCR employed 60 Vbeta primers together with 13 Jbeta primers. The table came from immunoSEQ multiplex PCR; TCRdb's copy has only in-frame clones and leaves some out. This table holds 130,000 to 150,000 clones, about three quarters found once. The sample taken for sequencing was PBMCs. The receptors originated from a man aged 18 to 30 in good health and CMV-seronegative.

This chain uses TRBV7-6 with TRBJ2-2, with D possibly being TRBD1 (6 bases). This CDR3 has 15 amino acids. In germline, CDR1 is SGHVS, CDR2 FNYEAQ. Deletions cut 1 base from V and 3 bases from J, with 9 bases between. For the CDR3, the DNA is TGTGCCAGCAGCTTAGGACAGGACTACACCGGGGAGCTGTTTTTT. Protein product: CASSLGQDYTGELFF.

Comment on this clone: Other nucleotide sequences from this sample produce the same CDR3. The chain recombines TRBV6-1 with TRBJ2-7, with 9 nucleotides matching TRBD1. V shed 5 bases, J shed 10 bases, and the junction held 12 bases outside the gene matches. CDR3 length equals 14 residues. Germline CDR1 reads MNHNS; CDR2 reads SASEGT. The CDR3 region has the DNA TGTGCCAGCAGTAGTCCGGGACAGGGATCTCCACAGTACTTC. The encoded protein is CASSSPGQGSPQYF.

This chain connects TRBV10-1 to TRBJ1-1; unclear D gene. Germline loops: CDR1 WNHNN, CDR2 SYGVQD (reference sequence). The CDR3 consists of 12 residues. Deletions cut 6 bases from V and 10 bases from J, with 15 bases between. This CDR3 reads CASSRGEVGAFF. CDR3 DNA sequence: TGCGCCAGCAGCCGAGGAGAGGTTGGAGCTTTCTTT.

The CDR3 DNA reads TGTGCCAGCAGCCCCTTCTCAGGGGAATTCGCTGAAGCTTTCTTT. Translating gives CASSPFSGEFAEAFF. This chain connects TRBV21-1 to TRBJ1-1; the table's TRBD1 call for D was not verified on the DNA. TRBV21-1 corresponds to a pseudogene. There are 15 residues in the CDR3.

V and J are TRBV4-1 and TRBJ2-7; 13 bases line up with TRBD2. V gave up 1 base and J gave up 1 base; unmatched junction bases: 4. CDR1 is MGHRA, CDR2 YSYEKL, per germline. The CDR3 has 17 residues. CDR3 nucleotide sequence: TGCGCCAGCAGCCAAGGACTAGCGGGGGGCGAGTCCTACGAGCAGTACTTC. Translated, it gives CASSQGLAGGESYEQYF.

This clone occurred a few times. The CDR3 reads CASSRQGATGISGYTF. In DNA, the CDR3 is TGTGCCAGCAGCAGACAGGGGGCTACCGGAATAAGTGGCTACACCTTC. The chain has TRBV6-4 and TRBJ1-2, with 10 bases fitting TRBD1. The V segment lost 6 bases and the J segment 7 bases; nucleotides outside the gene matches: 14. Germline loops: CDR1 MRHNA, CDR2 SNTAGT. This CDR3 has 16 residues.

V usage is TRBV18 and J usage is TRBJ2-5, with 10 positions matching TRBD2. CDR1 is KGHSH, CDR2 LQKENI, per germline. With 1 base clipped from V and 2 bases from J, the junction kept 1 base outside the gene matches. The CDR3 length is 15 residues. For the CDR3, the DNA is TGTGCCAGCTCACCACTACTAGCGGGGCAAGAGACCCAGTACTTC. Translation gives CASSPLLAGQETQYF.

The rearrangement uses TRBV29-1 and TRBJ1-1; 8 bases are shared with TRBD1. This CDR3 is 16 amino acids long. In germline, CDR1 is SQVTM, CDR2 ANQGSEA. Losses at the gene ends were 3 bases for V and 0 bases for J; bases not matched to a gene: 9. As DNA, the CDR3 is TGCAGCGTTGATTTCGGGACAGGTACCATGAACACTGAAGCTTTCTTT. Translating gives CSVDFGTGTMNTEAFF.

CDR3 nucleotide sequence: TGTGCCAGTAGCGCCGGTTTGGCGGACGAGCAGTACTTC. It codes for CASSAGLADEQYF. This chain uses TRBV19 with TRBJ2-7; no clear D. The V and J ends lost 6 bases and 5 bases respectively, with 14 bases between them. This CDR3 is 13 amino acids long. Germline V lookup: CDR1 LNHDA, CDR2 SQIVND (reference sequence).

Of note for this clone: One junction end does not reproduce the germline sequence, and a read error may be involved. This sample includes further DNA sequences coding for the same CDR3. The genes are TRBV4-1 and TRBJ1-6; no definite D call. The CDR3 contains 15 residues. Germline-derived CDR1 and CDR2 are MGHRA and YSYEKL. This CDR3 reads CASSVPSLANSPLHF. CDR3 nucleotides: TGCGCCAGCAGTGTCCCAAGCCTAGCAAATTCCCCCCTCCACTTT.

V gene TRBV27 combines with J gene TRBJ2-7; 11 positions match TRBD2. The CDR3 runs to 16 residues. V shed 6 bases, J shed 2 bases, and the junction held 9 bases outside the gene matches. The germline CDR1 and CDR2 sequences are MNHEY and SMNVEV (reference sequence). In DNA form, the CDR3 reads TGTGCCAGCAGAGCATATAGCGGGAGGGCCACCTACGAGCAGTACTTC. Amino acids: CASRAYSGRATYEQYF.

The chain employs TRBV5-1 and TRBJ1-1, with D unresolved. Germline V CDR1 and CDR2: SGHRS, YFSETQ. The CDR3 runs 15 residues. V shed 1 base and J shed 2 bases, with 12 bases lying between them. This chain's CDR3 is CASSLYGEANTEAFF. The CDR3 region has the DNA TGCGCCAGCAGCTTGTATGGGGAGGCAAACACTGAAGCTTTCTTT.

This sequence joins TRBV29-1 and TRBJ1-4; the D is unclear. The CDR3 sequence is 12 residues long. The germline V and J ends were trimmed by 6 bases and 3 bases, with 8 bases remaining between them. Germline loops: CDR1 SQVTM, CDR2 ANQGSEA. Here the CDR3 reads CSVIGANEKLFF. The CDR3 bases are TGCAGCGTGATCGGGGCTAATGAAAAACTGTTTTTT.

Details on this clone: Germline is not matched at one junction end, which may reflect a read error. The CDR3 bases are TGCGCCAGCAGATTGGGGTTGGGGGGAAACTATGGCTACACCTTC. This encodes CASRLGLGGNYGYTF. The V gene is TRBV5-1, the J gene TRBJ1-2, with D perhaps matching TRBD1 (5 bases). The CDR3 covers 15 residues. Per germline, CDR1 SGHRS and CDR2 YFSETQ.

J is TRBJ2-7 and V is TRBV29-1, with 12 bases fitting TRBD2. The CDR3 consists of 14 residues. With V trimmed by 4 bases and J by 7 bases, 8 bases remained unmatched. Germline lookup yields CDR1 SQVTM and CDR2 ANQGSEA. CDR3 DNA sequence: TGCAGCGTTGCCCCGACTAGCGGGGGTCGGGAGCAGTACTTC. Translation: CSVAPTSGGREQYF.

This clone was seen only a few times. The rearrangement uses TRBV9 and TRBJ2-5; 11 positions match TRBD2. Germline CDR1 and CDR2: SGDLS and YYNGEE. This CDR3 contains 17 residues. V dropped 0 bases and J dropped 1; count of bases not matched to a gene: 5. The CDR3 region is CASSVGSSGGPQETQYF. The CDR3 bases are TGTGCCAGCAGCGTAGGGTCTAGCGGGGGGCCCCAAGAGACCCAGTACTTC. The variable domain in full, with the rest retrieved from reference TRBV9 and TRBJ2-5, is DSGVTQTPKHLITATGQRVTLRCSPRSGDLSVYWYQQSLDQGLQFLIQYYNGEERAKGNILERFSAQQFPDLHSELNLSSLELGDSALYFCASSVGSSGGPQETQYFGPGTRLLVL.

This clone showed up just a few times. The chain combines TRBV11-3 with TRBJ2-5; D not certain. The CDR3 sequence is 12 residues long. V was clipped by 3 bases and J by 3 bases, with 5 bases between them. From germline, CDR1 is SGHNT and CDR2 YENEEA. CDR3 loop: CASSFLKETQYF. The DNA for the CDR3 is TGTGCCAGCAGCTTCCTTAAAGAGACCCAGTACTTC.

V usage is TRBV5-1 and J usage is TRBJ2-5, with 9 positions matching TRBD2. The end of the DNA fits TRBJ2-7 better, so the J call may be wrong. The CDR3 is made up of 13 amino acids. Germline-derived CDR1 and CDR2 are SGHRS and YFSETQ. CDR3 sequence: CARTGTSPYEQYF. CDR3 in DNA: TGCGCCAGGACCGGGACTAGCCCATACGAGCAGTACTTC.

Notes on this clone: Lacking the conserved final phenylalanine or tryptophan, this CDR3 likely reflects a read error. The DNA is omitted, as the CDR3 cannot be located on it reliably, and the CDR3 follows TCRdb's listing. The V gene is TRBV5-1, the J gene TRBJ1-1; TRBD1 reflects the table's D call only, with no check against the DNA. The germline gives CDR1 SGHRS, CDR2 YFSETQ. The CDR3 extends over 17 residues, inclusive of both ends. CDR3 in amino acids: CASSYEGVWPYRNVALV.

The chain joins TRBV4-1 to TRBJ1-4, with D uncertain. In germline, CDR1 is MGHRA, CDR2 YSYEKL. Trimming cost V 3 bases and J 0 bases, with 11 bases left between them. The length of the CDR3 is 16 residues. CDR3 amino acids: CASSHSNGATNEKLFF. In nucleotides, the CDR3 is TGCGCCAGCAGCCATTCTAACGGAGCAACTAATGAAAAACTGTTTTTT.

The rearrangement joins TRBV5-1 to TRBJ2-5; 9 positions agree with TRBD2. The V segment lost 4 bases and the J segment 0 bases; nucleotides outside the gene matches: 4. Germline V gene sequence: CDR1 SGHRS, CDR2 YFSETQ. The CDR3 has 15 residues. CDR3 in DNA: TGCGCCAGCAGCCTGGGGACTAGCTACCAAGAGACCCAGTACTTC. Amino acid sequence: CASSLGTSYQETQYF.

The J gene is TRBJ1-5, the V gene TRBV7-2; no clear D gene. This CDR3 has 15 residues. Looked up from germline, CDR1 is SGHTA and CDR2 is FQGNSA. Trimming cost V 0 bases and J 7 bases, with 13 bases left between them. CDR3 sequence: CASSLARAPTQPQHF. Here the CDR3 DNA reads TGTGCCAGCAGCTTAGCGAGGGCCCCCACCCAGCCCCAGCATTTT. Looking up the rest from reference TRBV7-2 and TRBJ1-5 gives the full variable domain: GAGVSQSPSNKVTEKGKDVELRCDPISGHTALYWYRQSLGQGLEFLIYFQGNSAPDKSGLPSDRFSAERTGGSVSTLTIQRTQQEDSAVYLCASSLARAPTQPQHFGDGTRLSIL.

The rearrangement uses TRBV27 and TRBJ2-1; D remains unclear. The germline V gene encodes CDR1 MNHEY and CDR2 SMNVEV (reference sequence). CDR3 size: 16 residues. The V end was cut by 5 bases, the J end by 0 bases, with 14 bases between. CDR3 sequence (DNA): TGTGCCAGCAGTGGATACAGTACTCGCTCCTACAATGAGCAGTTCTTC. It encodes CASSGYSTRSYNEQFF.